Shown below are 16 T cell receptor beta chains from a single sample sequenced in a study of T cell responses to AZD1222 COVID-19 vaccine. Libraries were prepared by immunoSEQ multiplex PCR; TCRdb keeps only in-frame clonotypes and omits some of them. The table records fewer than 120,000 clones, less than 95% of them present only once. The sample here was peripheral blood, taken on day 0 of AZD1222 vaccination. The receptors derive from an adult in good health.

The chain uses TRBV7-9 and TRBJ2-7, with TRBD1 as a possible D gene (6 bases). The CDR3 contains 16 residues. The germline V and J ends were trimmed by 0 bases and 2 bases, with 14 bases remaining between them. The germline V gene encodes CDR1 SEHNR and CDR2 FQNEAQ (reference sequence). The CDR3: CASSLAPQGIAYEQYF. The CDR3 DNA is TGTGCCAGCAGCTTAGCTCCACAGGGAATCGCCTACGAGCAGTACTTC.

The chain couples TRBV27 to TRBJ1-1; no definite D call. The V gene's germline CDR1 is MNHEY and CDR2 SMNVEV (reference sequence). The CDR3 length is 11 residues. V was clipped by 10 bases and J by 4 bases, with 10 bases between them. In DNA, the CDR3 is TGTGCCACACACACCAGCACTGAAGCTTTCTTT. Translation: CATHTSTEAFF.

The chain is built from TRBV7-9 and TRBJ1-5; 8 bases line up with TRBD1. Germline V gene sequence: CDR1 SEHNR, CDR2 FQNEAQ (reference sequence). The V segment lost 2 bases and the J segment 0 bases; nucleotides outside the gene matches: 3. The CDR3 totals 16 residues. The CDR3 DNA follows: TGTGCCAGCAGCTTATGGACAGGGTTTAGCAATCAGCCCCAGCATTTT. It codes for CASSLWTGFSNQPQHF. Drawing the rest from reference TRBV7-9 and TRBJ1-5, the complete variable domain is DTGVSQNPRHKITKRGQNVTFRCDPISEHNRLYWYRQTLGQGPEFLTYFQNEAQLEKSRLLSDRFSAERPKGSFSTLEIQRTEQGDSAMYLCASSLWTGFSNQPQHFGDGTRLSIL.

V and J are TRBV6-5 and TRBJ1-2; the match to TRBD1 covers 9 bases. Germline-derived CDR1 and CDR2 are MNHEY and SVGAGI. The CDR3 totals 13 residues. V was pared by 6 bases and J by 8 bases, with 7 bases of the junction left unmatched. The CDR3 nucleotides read TGTGCCAGCAGAACGGACAGGGGTGGGGGCTACACCTTC. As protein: CASRTDRGGGYTF.

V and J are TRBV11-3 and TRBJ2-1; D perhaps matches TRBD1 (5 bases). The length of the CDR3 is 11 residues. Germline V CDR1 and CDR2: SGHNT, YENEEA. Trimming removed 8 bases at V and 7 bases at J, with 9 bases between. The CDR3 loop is CASQGDNEQFF. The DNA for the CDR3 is TGTGCCAGCCAAGGGGATAATGAGCAGTTCTTC. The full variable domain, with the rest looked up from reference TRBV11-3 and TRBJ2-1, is EAGVVQSPRYKIIEKKQPVAFWCNPISGHNTLYWYLQNLGQGPELLIRYENEEAVDDSQLPKDRFSAERLKGVDSTLKIQPAELGDSAVYLCASQGDNEQFFGPGTRLTVL.

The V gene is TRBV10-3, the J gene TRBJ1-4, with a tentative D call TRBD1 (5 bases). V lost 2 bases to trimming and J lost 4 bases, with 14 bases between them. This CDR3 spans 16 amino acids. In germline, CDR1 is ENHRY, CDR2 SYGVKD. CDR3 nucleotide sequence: TGTGCCATCAGTGAGCTACCGGGACTGAATAATGAAAAACTGTTTTTT. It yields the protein CAISELPGLNNEKLFF.

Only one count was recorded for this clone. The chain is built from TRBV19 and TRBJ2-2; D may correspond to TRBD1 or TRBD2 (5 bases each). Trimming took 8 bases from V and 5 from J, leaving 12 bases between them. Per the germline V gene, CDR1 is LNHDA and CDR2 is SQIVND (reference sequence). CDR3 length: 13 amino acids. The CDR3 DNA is TGTGCCAGTGGGGAAGGGGAGACCGGGGAGCTGTTTTTT. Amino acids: CASGEGETGELFF.

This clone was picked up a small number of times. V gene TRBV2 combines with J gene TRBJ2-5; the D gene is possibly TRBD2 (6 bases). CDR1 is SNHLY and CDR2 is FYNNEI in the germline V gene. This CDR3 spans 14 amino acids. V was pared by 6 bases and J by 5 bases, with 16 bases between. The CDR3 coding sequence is TGTGCCAGCAGCCTATGGGACTCCCCGGAGACCCAGTACTTC. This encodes CASSLWDSPETQYF.

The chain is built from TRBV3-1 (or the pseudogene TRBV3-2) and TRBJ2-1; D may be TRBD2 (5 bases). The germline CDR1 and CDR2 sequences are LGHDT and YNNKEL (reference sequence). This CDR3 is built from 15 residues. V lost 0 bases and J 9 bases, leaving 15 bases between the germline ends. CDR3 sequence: CASSQDRWVGSEQFF. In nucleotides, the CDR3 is TGTGCCAGCAGCCAAGATAGGTGGGTTGGGAGTGAGCAGTTCTTC.

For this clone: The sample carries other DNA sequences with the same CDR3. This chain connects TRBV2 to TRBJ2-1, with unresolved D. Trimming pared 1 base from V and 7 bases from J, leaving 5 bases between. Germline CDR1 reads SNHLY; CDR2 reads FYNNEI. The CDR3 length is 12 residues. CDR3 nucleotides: TGTGCCAGCAGTGAAGGAGGAAATGAGCAGTTCTTC. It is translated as CASSEGGNEQFF.

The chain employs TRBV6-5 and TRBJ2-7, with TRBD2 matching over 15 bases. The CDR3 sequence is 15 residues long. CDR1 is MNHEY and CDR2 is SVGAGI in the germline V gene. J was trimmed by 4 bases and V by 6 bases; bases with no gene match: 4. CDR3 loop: CASRGTSGGRYEQYF. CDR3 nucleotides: TGTGCCAGCAGGGGGACTAGCGGGGGGCGGTACGAGCAGTACTTC.

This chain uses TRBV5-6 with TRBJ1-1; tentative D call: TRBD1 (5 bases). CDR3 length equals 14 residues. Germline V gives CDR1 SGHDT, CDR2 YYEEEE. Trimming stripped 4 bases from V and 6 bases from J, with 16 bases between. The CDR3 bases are TGTGCCAGCAGCCCCTCCCGCGTCAGGGCTGAAGCTTTCTTT. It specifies CASSPSRVRAEAFF.

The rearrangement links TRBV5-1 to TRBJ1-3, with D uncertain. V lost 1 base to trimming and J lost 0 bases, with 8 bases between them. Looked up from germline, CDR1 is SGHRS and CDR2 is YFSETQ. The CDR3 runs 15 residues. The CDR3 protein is CASSLNSVSGNTIYF. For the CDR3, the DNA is TGCGCCAGCAGCTTGAACTCGGTCTCTGGAAACACCATATATTTT.

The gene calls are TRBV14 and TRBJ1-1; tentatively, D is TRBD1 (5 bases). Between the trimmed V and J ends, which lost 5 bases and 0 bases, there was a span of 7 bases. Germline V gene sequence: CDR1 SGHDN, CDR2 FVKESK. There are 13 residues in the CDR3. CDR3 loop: CASSDSLNTEAFF. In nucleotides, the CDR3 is TGTGCCAGCAGCGACAGTTTGAACACTGAAGCTTTCTTT. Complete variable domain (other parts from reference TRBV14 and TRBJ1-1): EAGVTQFPSHSVIEKGQTVTLRCDPISGHDNLYWYRRVMGKEIKFLLHFVKESKQDESGMPNNRFLAERTGGTYSTLKVQPAELEDSGVYFCASSDSLNTEAFFGQGTRLTVV.

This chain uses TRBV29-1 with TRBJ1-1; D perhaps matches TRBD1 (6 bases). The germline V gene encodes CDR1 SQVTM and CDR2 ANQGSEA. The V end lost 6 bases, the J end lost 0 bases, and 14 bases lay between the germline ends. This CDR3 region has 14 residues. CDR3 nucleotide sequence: TGCAGCGTCTCAAGGGGGGGATTGAACACTGAAGCTTTCTTT. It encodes CSVSRGGLNTEAFF.

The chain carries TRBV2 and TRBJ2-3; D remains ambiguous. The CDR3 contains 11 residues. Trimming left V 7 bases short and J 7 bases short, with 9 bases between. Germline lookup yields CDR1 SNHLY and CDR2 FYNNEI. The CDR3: CASTLENTQYF. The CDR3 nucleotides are TGTGCCAGCACCCTTGAAAATACGCAGTATTTT.